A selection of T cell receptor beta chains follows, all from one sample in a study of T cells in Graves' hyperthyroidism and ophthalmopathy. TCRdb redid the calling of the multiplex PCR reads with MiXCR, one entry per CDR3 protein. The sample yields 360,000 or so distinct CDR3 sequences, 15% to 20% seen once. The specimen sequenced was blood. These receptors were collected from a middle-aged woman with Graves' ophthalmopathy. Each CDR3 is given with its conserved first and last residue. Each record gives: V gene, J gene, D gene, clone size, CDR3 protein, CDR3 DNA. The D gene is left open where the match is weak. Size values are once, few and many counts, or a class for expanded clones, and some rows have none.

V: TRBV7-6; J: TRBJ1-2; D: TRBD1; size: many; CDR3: CASSPDRAGYTF; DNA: TGTGCCAGCAGCCCTGACAGGGCAGGCTACACCTTC
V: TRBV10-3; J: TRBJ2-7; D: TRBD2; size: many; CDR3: CAISTKREVALIYEQYF; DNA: TGTGCCATCAGTACAAAGCGGGAGGTCGCCCTGATCTACGAGCAGTACTTC
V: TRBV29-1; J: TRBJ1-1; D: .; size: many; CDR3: CSVAEWGRGNTEAFF; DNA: TGCAGCGTTGCGGAGTGGGGTAGGGGGAACACTGAAGCTTTCTTT
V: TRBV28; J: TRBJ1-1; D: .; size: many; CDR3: CASSLLAGGAWAFF; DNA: TGTGCCAGCAGTTTATTGGCGGGGGGCGCGTGGGCTTTCTTT
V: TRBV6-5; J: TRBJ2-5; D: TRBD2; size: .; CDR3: CASSYQGLALETQYF; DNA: TGTGCCAGCAGTTACCAGGGACTAGCTCTAGAGACCCAGTACTTC
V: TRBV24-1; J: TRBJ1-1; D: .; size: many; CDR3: CATSGGGDTEAFF; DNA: TGTGCCACCAGTGGGGGTGGGGACACTGAAGCTTTCTTT
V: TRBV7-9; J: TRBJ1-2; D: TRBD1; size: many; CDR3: CASSLGDRDLYGYTF; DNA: TGTGCCAGCAGCTTAGGAGACAGGGATTTATATGGCTACACCTTC
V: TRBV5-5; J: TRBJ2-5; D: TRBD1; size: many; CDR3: CASSGGGTGETQYF; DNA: TGTGCCAGCAGCGGGGGGGGGACAGGGGAGACCCAGTACTTC
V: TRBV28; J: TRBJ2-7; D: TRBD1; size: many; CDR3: CASRPIGTDYEQYF; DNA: TGTGCCAGCAGACCAATAGGGACAGACTACGAGCAGTACTTC
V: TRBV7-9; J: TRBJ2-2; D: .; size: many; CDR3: CASSFPGELFF; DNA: TGTGCCAGCAGCTTTCCCGGGGAGCTGTTTTTT
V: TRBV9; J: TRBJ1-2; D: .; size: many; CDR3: CASSVAGAQSYGYTF; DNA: TGTGCCAGCAGCGTAGCTGGGGCGCAAAGCTATGGCTACACCTTC
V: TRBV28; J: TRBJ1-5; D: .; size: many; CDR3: CASSPPGRGGLQPQHF; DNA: TGTGCCAGCAGCCCCCCTGGGCGGGGAGGTTTACAGCCCCAGCATTTT
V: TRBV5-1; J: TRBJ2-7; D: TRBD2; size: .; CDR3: CASSLETSGDYEQYF; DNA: TGCGCCAGCAGCTTGGAGACTAGCGGGGACTACGAGCAGTACTTC
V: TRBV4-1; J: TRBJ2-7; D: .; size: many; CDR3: CASSQDIESYEQYF; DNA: TGCGCCAGCAGCCAAGATATCGAGTCCTACGAGCAGTACTTC
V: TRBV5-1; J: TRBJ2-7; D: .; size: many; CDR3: CASSLDAGTSYEQYF; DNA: TGCGCCAGCAGCTTAGACGCCGGGACGTCCTACGAGCAGTACTTC
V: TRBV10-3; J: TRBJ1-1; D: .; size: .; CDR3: CATRWTENTEAFF; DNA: TGTGCCACCCGCTGGACAGAGAACACTGAAGCTTTCTTT
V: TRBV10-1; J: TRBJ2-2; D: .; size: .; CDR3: CASSEAGNTGELFF; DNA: TGCGCCAGCAGCGAGGCAGGGAACACCGGGGAGCTGTTTTTT
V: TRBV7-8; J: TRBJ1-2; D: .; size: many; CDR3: CASSPSGGRGYGYTF; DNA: TGTGCCAGCAGCCCTAGCGGGGGCAGGGGTTATGGCTACACCTTC
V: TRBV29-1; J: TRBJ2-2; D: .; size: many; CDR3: CSVEVLSNTGELFF; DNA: TGCAGCGTTGAAGTTCTCTCGAACACCGGGGAGCTGTTTTTT
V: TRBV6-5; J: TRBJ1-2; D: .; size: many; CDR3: CASSYSWSQIQTYGYTF; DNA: TGTGCCAGCAGTTACTCGTGGTCGCAAATCCAAACCTATGGCTACACCTTC
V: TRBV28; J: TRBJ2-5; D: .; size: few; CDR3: CASSAQGFATQYF; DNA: TGTGCCAGCAGTGCTCAGGGATTTGCGACCCAGTACTTC
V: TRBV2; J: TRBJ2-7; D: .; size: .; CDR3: CASSGQESSYEQYF; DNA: TGTGCCAGCAGTGGGCAGGAGTCTTCCTACGAGCAGTACTTC
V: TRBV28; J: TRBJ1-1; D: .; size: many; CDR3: CASTLPRTNTEAFF; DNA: TGTGCCAGCACCCTTCCGCGGACGAACACTGAAGCTTTCTTT
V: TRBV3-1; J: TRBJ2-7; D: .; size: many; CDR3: CASSHTGMSYEQYF; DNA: TGTGCCAGCAGCCACACAGGGATGTCCTACGAGCAGTACTTC
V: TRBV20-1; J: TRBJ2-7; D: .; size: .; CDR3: CSAPAGPEEQYF; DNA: TGCAGTGCCCCGGCTGGGCCTGAAGAGCAGTACTTC
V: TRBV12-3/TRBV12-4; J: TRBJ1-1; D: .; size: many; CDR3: CASSLRHADEAFF; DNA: TGTGCCAGCAGTTTGAGGCACGCAGACGAAGCTTTCTTT
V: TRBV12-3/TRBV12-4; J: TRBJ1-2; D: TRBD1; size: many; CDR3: CASSLATGTGAYGYTF; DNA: TGTGCCAGCAGTTTAGCGACTGGGACAGGGGCCTATGGCTACACCTTC
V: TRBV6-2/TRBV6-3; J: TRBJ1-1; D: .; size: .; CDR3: CASIGRGLGNTEAFF; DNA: TGTGCCAGCATTGGTAGGGGTTTAGGAAACACTGAAGCTTTCTTT
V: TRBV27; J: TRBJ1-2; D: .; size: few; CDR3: CASSLPGGGEGYTF; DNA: TGTGCCAGCAGTTTACCTGGCGGGGGAGAGGGCTACACCTTC
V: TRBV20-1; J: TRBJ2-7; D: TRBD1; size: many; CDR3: CSATSQGASYEQYF; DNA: TGCAGTGCTACGTCACAGGGGGCATCCTACGAGCAGTACTTC
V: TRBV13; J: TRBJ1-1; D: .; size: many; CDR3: CASSPQEAFF; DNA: TGTGCCAGCAGCCCCCAGGAAGCTTTCTTT
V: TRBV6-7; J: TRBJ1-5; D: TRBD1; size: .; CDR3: CASSLWSGPGQGGDQPQHF; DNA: TGTGCCAGCAGTTTATGGTCTGGGCCGGGGCAGGGGGGTGATCAGCCCCAGCATTTT
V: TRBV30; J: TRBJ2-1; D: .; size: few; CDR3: CAWSRDTYNEQFF; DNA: TGTGCCTGGTCCCGGGACACGTACAATGAGCAGTTCTTC
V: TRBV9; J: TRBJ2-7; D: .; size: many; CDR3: CASSSGADYEQYF; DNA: TGTGCCAGCAGTTCCGGGGCTGATTACGAGCAGTACTTC
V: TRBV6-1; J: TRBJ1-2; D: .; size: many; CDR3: CASSAYRAANYGYTF; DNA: TGTGCCAGCAGTGCCTACAGAGCTGCTAACTATGGCTACACCTTC
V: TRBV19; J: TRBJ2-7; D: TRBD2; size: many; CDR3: CASSSTSGRYREQYF; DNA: TGTGCCAGTAGTTCGACTAGCGGGAGGTATCGCGAGCAGTACTTC
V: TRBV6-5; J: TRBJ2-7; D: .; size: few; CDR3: CASSLQVGPSLQQSF; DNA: TGTGCCAGCAGTTTGCAGGTGGGCCCCTCCCTACAGCAGTCCTTC
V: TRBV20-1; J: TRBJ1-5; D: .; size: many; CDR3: CSARKLAGSGNQPQHF; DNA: TGCAGTGCTAGAAAACTAGCAGGGTCGGGCAATCAGCCCCAGCATTTT
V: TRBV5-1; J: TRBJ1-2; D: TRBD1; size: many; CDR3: CASSPATGGNYGYTF; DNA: TGCGCCAGCAGCCCGGCGACAGGGGGCAACTATGGCTACACCTTC
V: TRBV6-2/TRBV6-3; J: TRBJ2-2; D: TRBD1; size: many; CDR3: CASISRDRVNTGELFF; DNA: TGTGCCAGCATCAGCCGGGACAGGGTCAACACCGGGGAGCTGTTTTTT
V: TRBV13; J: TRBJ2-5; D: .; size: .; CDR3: CASSFWTAQETQYF; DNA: TGTGCCAGCAGCTTTTGGACGGCCCAAGAGACCCAGTACTTC
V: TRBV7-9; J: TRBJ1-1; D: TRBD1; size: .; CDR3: CASSGQDSAEAFF; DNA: TGTGCCAGCAGTGGACAGGACTCCGCTGAAGCTTTCTTT
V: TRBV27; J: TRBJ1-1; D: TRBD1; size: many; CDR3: CASSFSGQVQGAFF; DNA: TGTGCCAGCAGTTTCTCCGGACAGGTTCAGGGAGCTTTCTTT
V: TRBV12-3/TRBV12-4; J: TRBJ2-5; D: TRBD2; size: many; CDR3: CASSSLAGSETAQYF; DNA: TGTGCCAGCAGTTCCCTAGCGGGATCGGAAACGGCCCAGTACTTC
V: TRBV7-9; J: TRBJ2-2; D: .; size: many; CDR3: CASSLAANGAGELFF; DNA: TGTGCCAGCAGCTTGGCCGCGAACGGCGCCGGGGAGCTGTTTTTT
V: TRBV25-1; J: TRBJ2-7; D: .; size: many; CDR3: CASSEFGGFYEQYF; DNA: TGTGCCAGCAGTGAATTTGGCGGATTCTACGAGCAGTACTTC
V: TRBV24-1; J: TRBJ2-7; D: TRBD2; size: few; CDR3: CATSDLASGTEQYF; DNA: TGTGCCACCAGTGATTTGGCTAGCGGGACGGAGCAGTACTTC
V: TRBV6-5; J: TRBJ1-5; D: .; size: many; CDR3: CASSYLKGDNQPQHF; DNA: TGTGCCAGCAGTTACCTAAAGGGGGACAATCAGCCCCAGCATTTT
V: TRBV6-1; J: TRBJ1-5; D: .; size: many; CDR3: CATRGDLGGQPQHF; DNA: TGTGCCACCCGTGGGGACCTCGGAGGTCAGCCCCAGCATTTT
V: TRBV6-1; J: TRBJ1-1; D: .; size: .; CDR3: CASSEYQGWPEAFF; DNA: TGTGCCAGCAGTGAATATCAGGGGTGGCCTGAAGCTTTCTTT
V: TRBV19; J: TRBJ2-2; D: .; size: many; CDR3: CASSMMADHTGELFF; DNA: TGTGCCAGTAGTATGATGGCAGACCACACCGGGGAGCTGTTTTTT
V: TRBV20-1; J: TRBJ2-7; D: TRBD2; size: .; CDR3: CSARDLWGGYEQYF; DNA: TGCAGTGCTAGAGATTTATGGGGAGGGTACGAGCAGTACTTC
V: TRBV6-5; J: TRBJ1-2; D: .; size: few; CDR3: CASSYSGLIYGYTF; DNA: TGTGCCAGCAGTTACTCCGGGCTCATCTATGGCTACACCTTC